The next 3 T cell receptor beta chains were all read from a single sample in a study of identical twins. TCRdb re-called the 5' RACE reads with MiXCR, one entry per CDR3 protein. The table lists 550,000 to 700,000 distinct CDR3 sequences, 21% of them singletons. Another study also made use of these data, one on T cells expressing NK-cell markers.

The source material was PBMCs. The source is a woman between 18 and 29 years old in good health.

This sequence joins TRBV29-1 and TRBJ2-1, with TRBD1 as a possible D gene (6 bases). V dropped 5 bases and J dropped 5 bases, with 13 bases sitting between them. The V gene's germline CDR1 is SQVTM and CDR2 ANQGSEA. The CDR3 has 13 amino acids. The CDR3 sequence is CSVYRDRHNEQFF. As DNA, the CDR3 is TGCAGCGTTTACAGGGATCGCCACAATGAGCAGTTCTTC.

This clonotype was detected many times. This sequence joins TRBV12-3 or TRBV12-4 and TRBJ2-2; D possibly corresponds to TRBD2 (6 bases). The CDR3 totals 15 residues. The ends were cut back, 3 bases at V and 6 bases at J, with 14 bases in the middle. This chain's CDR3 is CASSLTSLRSGELFF. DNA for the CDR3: TGTGCCAGCAGTTTGACTAGTCTCCGTTCCGGGGAGCTGTTTTTT.

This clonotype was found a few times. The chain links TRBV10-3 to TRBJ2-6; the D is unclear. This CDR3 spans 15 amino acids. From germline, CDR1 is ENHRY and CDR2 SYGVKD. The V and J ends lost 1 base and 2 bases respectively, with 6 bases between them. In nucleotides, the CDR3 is TGTGCCATCAGTGAGTTTATGGCTGGGGCCAACGTCCTGACTTTC. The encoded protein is CAISEFMAGANVLTF.